This entry lists 28 T cell receptor beta chains sequenced from one sample in a study of blood T cell repertoires in COVID-19 (dated by TCRdb to 2020 to 2022). To prepare the library, the immunoSEQ multiplex PCR assay was applied. TCRdb carries this immuneACCESS record with in-frame sequences only. Its versions omit some clonotypes, under half of them owing to an unresolved V gene in the studies checked, with the rest unexplained. In all, the sample holds tens of thousands of clones, and about four fifths of those were seen once. The biggest ten clones account for 2.5% of the sample. Sequencing was done on a sample of peripheral blood. The receptors stem from a man aged 45-65 years with acute or convalescent COVID-19.

This sequence joins TRBV5-1 and TRBJ2-3; D gene uncertain. Germline CDR1 reads SGHRS; CDR2 reads YFSETQ. This CDR3 has 12 amino acids. Trimming removed 0 bases at V and 4 bases at J, with 3 bases between. CDR3 region: CASSLAADTQYF. CDR3 bases: TGCGCCAGCAGCTTGGCCGCAGATACGCAGTATTTT.

This chain's CDR3 is CAISESGQGLGGYTF. CDR3 coding DNA: TGTGCCATCAGTGAGTCGGGACAGGGCCTGGGGGGCTACACCTTC. This chain links TRBV10-3 with TRBJ1-2; 9 bases are a match to TRBD1. The germline CDR1 and CDR2 sequences are ENHRY and SYGVKD. The CDR3 contains 15 residues. Unmatched junction bases numbered 7, after V lost 0 bases and J lost 8 bases.

This chain links TRBV7-6 with TRBJ2-7; a possible D gene is TRBD1 (5 bases). CDR1 and CDR2 (germline): SGHVS, FNYEAQ. The CDR3 consists of 15 residues. Deletions cut 1 base from V and 1 base from J, with 11 bases between. The CDR3 reads CASSLESDRSYEQYF. For the CDR3, the DNA is TGTGCCAGCAGCTTAGAATCTGACAGATCCTACGAGCAGTACTTC.

The V gene is TRBV18, the J gene TRBJ2-1; TRBD1 aligns across 11 bases. The CDR3 has 16 residues. The germline V gene has CDR1 KGHSH and CDR2 LQKENI. J was trimmed by 6 bases and V by 1 base; bases with no gene match: 5. The CDR3 region has the DNA TGTGCCAGCTCACCACGCGGACAGGGGGCTAGCAATGAGCAGTTCTTC. Its translation is CASSPRGQGASNEQFF.

The V gene is TRBV2, the J gene TRBJ1-5; D is uncertain. The germline V gene has CDR1 SNHLY and CDR2 FYNNEI. This CDR3 comprises 12 residues. V was clipped by 6 bases and J by 8 bases, with 11 bases between them. In nucleotides, the CDR3 is TGTGCCAGCAGACGGCCCGCGGAGCCCCAGCATTTT. This encodes CASRRPAEPQHF.

This sequence joins TRBV5-1 and TRBJ2-7; 11 bases agree with TRBD2. Germline values: CDR1 SGHRS, CDR2 YFSETQ. CDR3 size: 17 residues. The junction had 6 bases not matched to a gene; V was cut back by 0 bases and J by 1 base. The CDR3, as DNA: TGCGCCAGCAGCTTGGTTCTAGCGGGAGGTAATTCCTACGAGCAGTACTTC. This sequence encodes CASSLVLAGGNSYEQYF.

The rearrangement uses TRBV27 and TRBJ2-6; 7 nucleotides match TRBD1. Unmatched junction bases numbered 13, after V lost 8 bases and J lost 0 bases. There are 18 residues in the CDR3. Germline V lookup: CDR1 MNHEY, CDR2 SMNVEV (reference sequence). CDR3 region: CASRNRGSPFSGANVLTF. The CDR3 nucleotides read TGTGCCAGCCGGAACAGGGGTTCGCCTTTCTCTGGGGCCAACGTCCTGACTTTC. Drawing the rest from reference TRBV27 and TRBJ2-6, the complete variable domain is EAQVTQNPRYLITVTGKKLTVTCSQNMNHEYMSWYRQDPGLGLRQIYYSMNVEVTDKGDVPEGYKVSRKEKRNFPLILESPSPNQTSLYFCASRNRGSPFSGANVLTFGAGSRLTVL.

By its share, this clone is medium-sized. The rearrangement links TRBV6-1 to TRBJ1-5; D gene uncertain. V was pared by 1 base and J by 2 bases, with 9 bases between. The CDR3 has 15 amino acids. The germline V gene encodes CDR1 MNHNS and CDR2 SASEGT. The CDR3: CASSEGAIGNQPQHF. CDR3 DNA: TGTGCCAGCAGTGAAGGGGCTATTGGCAATCAGCCCCAGCATTTT.

The rearrangement links TRBV10-1 to TRBJ2-4; a weak D match, TRBD1 (5 bases). The CDR3 loop spans 16 amino acids. From germline, CDR1 is WNHNN and CDR2 SYGVQD (reference sequence). With 8 bases removed from V and 2 bases from J, the gap between germline ends came to 19 bases. CDR3: CASPPNFTGPKNIQYF. The DNA of the CDR3 is TGCGCCAGCCCACCCAATTTTACAGGCCCCAAAAACATTCAGTACTTC.

This clone was picked up a small number of times. Here the CDR3 DNA reads TGTGCCAGCAGCTCGGACAGGGGGGGCTCCAATCAGCCCCAGCATTTT. Its translation: CASSSDRGGSNQPQHF. V and J are TRBV11-2 and TRBJ1-5, with 10 bases identical to TRBD1. V lost 4 bases, J lost 3 bases, and 6 bases stayed unmatched. CDR1 and CDR2 (germline): SGHAT, FQNNGV. The CDR3 is 16 residues long.

This sequence joins TRBV7-3 and TRBJ2-1; 9 positions agree with TRBD2. After removal of 1 base from V and 9 bases from J, the junction contained 10 bases not matched to a gene. Per germline, CDR1 SGHTA and CDR2 FQGTGA. The CDR3 is 16 amino acids. The CDR3: CASSLKFGGGAVEQFF. CDR3 nucleotides: TGTGCCAGCAGCTTAAAATTCGGCGGGGGGGCGGTTGAGCAGTTCTTC. Complete variable domain (other parts from reference TRBV7-3 and TRBJ2-1): GAGVSQTPSNKVTEKGKYVELRCDPISGHTALYWYRQSLGQGPEFLIYFQGTGAADDSGLPNDRFFAVRPEGSVSTLKIQRTERGDSAVYLCASSLKFGGGAVEQFFGPGTRLTVL.

V usage is TRBV2 and J usage is TRBJ2-7, with 8 bases identical to TRBD2. The CDR3 covers 13 residues. Trimming removed 1 base from V and 12 bases from J; junction bases left unmatched: 8. CDR1 is SNHLY and CDR2 is FYNNEI in the germline V gene. The CDR3 coding sequence is TGTGCCAGCAGTGAAGGGCAGGCGGGGGGTCGGTACTTC. This gives the protein CASSEGQAGGRYF. Based on the CDR3 plus reference TRBV2 and TRBJ2-7, the full variable domain is EPEVTQTPSHQVTQMGQEVILRCVPISNHLYFYWYRQILGQKVEFLVSFYNNEISEKSEIFDDQFSVERPDGSNFTLKIRSTKLEDSAMYFCASSEGQAGGRYFGPGTRLTVT.

The rearrangement joins TRBV11-2 to TRBJ2-4; 7 bases are shared with TRBD2. Per germline, CDR1 SGHAT and CDR2 FQNNGV. The CDR3 is made up of 17 amino acids. The J segment lost 8 bases and the V segment lost 1 base, leaving 14 bases of the junction unmatched. The CDR3 here is CASSLGFRIEGGYIQYF. The CDR3 DNA is TGTGCCAGCAGCTTAGGATTTCGTATTGAGGGAGGGTACATTCAGTACTTC.

This chain uses TRBV24-1 with TRBJ2-7, with a weak D call TRBD1 (6 bases). Germline assignment: CDR1 KGHDR and CDR2 SFDVKD. V was clipped by 5 bases and J by 3 bases, with 7 bases between them. The CDR3 runs to 12 residues. In DNA, the CDR3 is TGTGCCACCAGTGGAGGGGGCTACGAGCAGTACTTC. Its protein product is CATSGGGYEQYF.

The chain combines TRBV6-5 with TRBJ1-2, with TRBD1 matching 7 bases. CDR1 is MNHEY, CDR2 SVGAGI, per germline. V lost 0 bases, J lost 2 bases, and 0 bases stayed unmatched. The CDR3 has 14 amino acids. CDR3 amino acids: CASSYSGGNYGYTF. CDR3 DNA: TGTGCCAGCAGTTACTCAGGGGGCAACTATGGCTACACCTTC.

V and J are TRBV6-5 and TRBJ1-2; a weak D match, TRBD1 (5 bases). The CDR3 sequence is 13 residues long. V was clipped by 6 bases and J by 3 bases, with 11 bases between them. The germline CDR1 and CDR2 sequences are MNHEY and SVGAGI. DNA for the CDR3: TGTGCCAGCAGCTCCCCAGGGTACTATGGCTACACCTTC. Translated, it gives CASSSPGYYGYTF.

The CDR3 here is CASSILPQGESGYTF. The CDR3, as DNA: TGTGCCAGTAGTATCCTCCCGCAGGGTGAGAGTGGCTACACCTTC. The chain combines TRBV19 with TRBJ1-2; D perhaps matches TRBD1 (5 bases). The CDR3 totals 15 residues. Germline CDR1 is LNHDA and CDR2 is SQIVND (reference sequence). Trimming removed 3 bases from V and 7 bases from J, with 18 bases in between.

J is TRBJ2-7 and V is TRBV5-1; D might be TRBD1 (6 bases). This CDR3 is built from 14 residues. Germline assignment: CDR1 SGHRS and CDR2 YFSETQ. Trimming stripped 7 bases from V and 4 bases from J, with 18 bases between. For the CDR3, the DNA is TGCGCCAGCGCTCCGTTGGGGGCGGAATACGAGCAGTACTTC. It encodes CASAPLGAEYEQYF.

The rearrangement joins TRBV10-1 to TRBJ2-1; 13 nucleotides agree with TRBD2. Germline V CDR1 and CDR2: WNHNN, SYGVQD (reference sequence). The CDR3 is 15 amino acids. Losses at the gene ends were 4 bases for V and 9 bases for J; bases not matched to a gene: 6. CDR3 sequence: CASSVGLAGWGEQFF. The CDR3 nucleotides read TGCGCCAGCAGTGTGGGACTAGCGGGGTGGGGTGAGCAGTTCTTC.

The V call is TRBV2, the J call TRBJ1-6, with 7 positions matching TRBD1. There are 15 residues in the CDR3. The germline V gene has CDR1 SNHLY and CDR2 FYNNEI. The trim removed 6 bases at V and 4 bases at J, leaving 6 bases unmatched. The CDR3 reads CASSVSGQYNSPLHF. CDR3 DNA: TGTGCCAGCAGCGTTTCGGGACAGTATAATTCACCCCTCCACTTT.

J is TRBJ1-6 and V is TRBV19; 7 nucleotides align to TRBD1. Germline V lookup: CDR1 LNHDA, CDR2 SQIVND (reference sequence). V dropped 9 bases and J dropped 5; count of bases not matched to a gene: 7. This CDR3 has 14 residues. The CDR3 reads CASQTGYHNSPLHF. As DNA, the CDR3 is TGTGCCAGCCAGACAGGGTACCATAATTCACCCCTCCACTTT.

This clone was picked up a small number of times. The V and J genes are TRBV3-1 (or the pseudogene TRBV3-2) and TRBJ1-6; maybe TRBD1 (5 bases). V lost 1 base and J lost 9, with 22 bases in between. From germline, CDR1 is LGHDT and CDR2 YNNKEL (reference sequence). There are 18 residues in the CDR3. The CDR3 DNA is TGTGCCAGCAGCCAAGGTATCCAGGGCCTTACAGACGGTTCACCCCTCCACTTT. Amino acids: CASSQGIQGLTDGSPLHF.

This clone was seen more than once but under ten times. The V gene is TRBV27, the J gene TRBJ1-2, with 8 bases aligning to TRBD1. Per the germline V gene, CDR1 is MNHEY and CDR2 is SMNVEV (reference sequence). Trimming removed 3 bases from V and 6 bases from J; junction bases left unmatched: 12. CDR3 length: 16 residues. The CDR3 nucleotides are TGTGCCAGCAGTTTCTGGACAGGGCAGGGAGTCGATGGCTACACCTTC. This sequence encodes CASSFWTGQGVDGYTF.

This clone occurred once. This chain uses TRBV18 with TRBJ2-7, with D perhaps matching TRBD1 (5 bases). This CDR3 has 14 amino acids. Trimming pared 3 bases from V and 0 bases from J, leaving 9 bases between. Germline values: CDR1 KGHSH, CDR2 LQKENI. As DNA, the CDR3 is TGTGCCAGCTCACCGGACACAAGCTCCTACGAGCAGTACTTC. Protein product: CASSPDTSSYEQYF.

The chain employs TRBV7-6 and TRBJ2-1, with TRBD1 identical over 8 bases. Germline V CDR1 and CDR2: SGHVS, FNYEAQ. V gave up 1 base and J gave up 4 bases; unmatched junction bases: 9. The CDR3 spans 17 residues. CDR3 region: CASSLGPRGQGYNEQFF. Here the CDR3 DNA reads TGTGCCAGCAGCTTAGGGCCTCGTGGACAGGGTTACAATGAGCAGTTCTTC.

J is TRBJ2-2 and V is TRBV3-1 (or the pseudogene TRBV3-2), with D perhaps TRBD1 (5 bases). Trimming took 2 bases from V and 4 from J, leaving 11 bases between them. Germline V gene sequence: CDR1 LGHDT, CDR2 YNNKEL (reference sequence). This CDR3 has 15 residues. For the CDR3, the DNA is TGTGCCAGCAGCCAAAGGATAGGGGTCACCGGGGAGCTGTTTTTT. It yields the protein CASSQRIGVTGELFF.

The chain is built from TRBV5-6 and TRBJ2-7, with 8 bases lining up with TRBD2. This CDR3 is 14 amino acids long. Germline V CDR1 and CDR2: SGHDT, YYEEEE. J lost 2 bases, V lost 4 bases, and 5 bases had no gene match. The CDR3 is CASSRSGIPYEQYF. The CDR3, as DNA: TGTGCCAGCAGCCGTAGCGGGATTCCCTACGAGCAGTACTTC.

This clone was detected only a few times. V gene TRBV2 combines with J gene TRBJ2-7; TRBD2 matches 7 bases. Trimming cost V 3 bases and J 5 bases; bases outside gene matches: 7. CDR1 is SNHLY, CDR2 FYNNEI, per germline. CDR3 length equals 14 residues. The CDR3 DNA is TGTGCCAGCAGTGAGCGGGGGAAGGCGCACGAGCAGTACTTC. Amino acids: CASSERGKAHEQYF.